The rows below give T cell receptor beta chains drawn from one sample of a study of cytomegalovirus exposure and HLA in healthy donors. Method: immunoSEQ multiplex PCR; TCRdb's copy keeps in-frame clones and lacks some. The sample contains 150,000 to 200,000 clones, roughly 75% of which appear only once. Input material: PBMCs. The receptors shown here come from a male donor in good health and CMV-seronegative. The CDR3 runs from the conserved cysteine through the conserved F or W. The order of the fields is J gene, D gene, clone size, V gene, CDR3 DNA, CDR3 protein. D genes are given only for firm matches. Clone size is not always given. Where it is, it says once, few, many or a class for expanded clones.

j_gene: TRBJ2-2; d_gene: -; abundance: -; v_gene: TRBV10-3; CDR3nt: TGTGCCATCAGTGAGGCAAGGGGGAGCGGCACCGGGGAGCTGTTTTTT; CDR3aa: CAISEARGSGTGELFF
j_gene: TRBJ2-7; d_gene: -; abundance: -; v_gene: TRBV19; CDR3nt: TGTGCCAGTAGTTACTCCGGGACATACTACGAGCAGTACTTC; CDR3aa: CASSYSGTYYEQYF
j_gene: TRBJ2-1; d_gene: -; abundance: -; v_gene: TRBV9; CDR3nt: TGTGCCAGCAGCGTAGAGAGTTCCTACAATGAGCAGTTCTTC; CDR3aa: CASSVESSYNEQFF
j_gene: TRBJ2-5; d_gene: TRBD1; abundance: -; v_gene: TRBV19; CDR3nt: TGTGCCAGTAGTCCGGGACAGGGCGGGGGTCAAGAGACCCAGTACTTC; CDR3aa: CASSPGQGGGQETQYF
j_gene: TRBJ1-1; d_gene: -; abundance: -; v_gene: TRBV2; CDR3nt: TGTGCCAGCAGTGACCCCAGGGTAGGTAGCACTGAAGCTTTCTTT; CDR3aa: CASSDPRVGSTEAFF
j_gene: TRBJ2-7; d_gene: -; abundance: -; v_gene: TRBV21-1; CDR3nt: TGTGCCAGCAGCAAAGCTTCGACAGGGGGCCCCTACGAGCAGTACTTC; CDR3aa: CASSKASTGGPYEQYF
j_gene: TRBJ2-7; d_gene: TRBD1; abundance: -; v_gene: TRBV6-1; CDR3nt: TGTGCCAGCGGCCAGACAGGGGGCAACGAGCAGTACTTC; CDR3aa: CASGQTGGNEQYF
j_gene: TRBJ2-7; d_gene: -; abundance: -; v_gene: TRBV11-3; CDR3nt: TGTGCCAGCAGCTTCCGGACTGGAGCCCTCTACGAGCAGTACTTC; CDR3aa: CASSFRTGALYEQYF
j_gene: TRBJ2-5; d_gene: TRBD2; abundance: -; v_gene: TRBV5-4; CDR3nt: TGTGCCAGCAGCCCCCCGGGTAGCGGGGCACAGGAGACCCAGTACTTC; CDR3aa: CASSPPGSGAQETQYF
j_gene: TRBJ1-1; d_gene: -; abundance: -; v_gene: TRBV7-9; CDR3nt: TGTGCCAGCAGCTCCCGGGGGGCTGTAGAAGCTTTCTTT; CDR3aa: CASSSRGAVEAFF
j_gene: TRBJ2-5; d_gene: TRBD1; abundance: -; v_gene: TRBV7-9; CDR3nt: TGTGCCAGCAGTCCCCGACAGGGCGGGGAGACCCAGTACTTC; CDR3aa: CASSPRQGGETQYF
j_gene: TRBJ2-7; d_gene: TRBD2; abundance: -; v_gene: TRBV30; CDR3nt: TGTGCCTGGATCTCGGGGGGAGGGAGGTTCGGGGACGAGCAGTACTTC; CDR3aa: CAWISGGGRFGDEQYF
j_gene: TRBJ2-7; d_gene: TRBD2; abundance: -; v_gene: TRBV5-1; CDR3nt: TGCGCCAGCAGCTTAGGCGGGGGGCCCTCCTACGAGCAGTACTTC; CDR3aa: CASSLGGGPSYEQYF
j_gene: TRBJ2-1; d_gene: TRBD1; abundance: -; v_gene: TRBV29-1; CDR3nt: TGCAGCGTTGAAGCGGGACAGGGGGCGGGTGAGCAGTTCTTC; CDR3aa: CSVEAGQGAGEQFF
j_gene: TRBJ2-6; d_gene: -; abundance: once; v_gene: TRBV6-4; CDR3nt: TGTGCCAGCAGTGACTCGGAGTTCACTGGGGCCAACGTCCTGACTTTC; CDR3aa: CASSDSEFTGANVLTF
j_gene: TRBJ1-4; d_gene: TRBD1; abundance: -; v_gene: TRBV4-2; CDR3nt: TGTGCCAGCAGCGGAGGACAGGGGTCGGGTGAAAAACTGTTTTTT; CDR3aa: CASSGGQGSGEKLFF
j_gene: TRBJ1-5; d_gene: -; abundance: -; v_gene: TRBV19; CDR3nt: TGTGCCAGTAGTAAACAGGGATGGAATCAGCCCCAGCATTTT; CDR3aa: CASSKQGWNQPQHF
j_gene: TRBJ2-7; d_gene: -; abundance: few; v_gene: TRBV2; CDR3nt: TGTGCCAGCAGGTTACAGGGGGGGTACGAGCAGTACTTC; CDR3aa: CASRLQGGYEQYF
j_gene: TRBJ1-5; d_gene: TRBD1; abundance: -; v_gene: TRBV7-6; CDR3nt: TGTGCCAGCAGTCCCGACAGGGGCAATCAGCCCCAGCATTTT; CDR3aa: CASSPDRGNQPQHF
j_gene: TRBJ2-7; d_gene: -; abundance: -; v_gene: TRBV6-5; CDR3nt: TGTGCCAGTAGTTTCAAGCAAAAGGCGGCATACGAGCAGTACTTC; CDR3aa: CASSFKQKAAYEQYF
j_gene: TRBJ2-5; d_gene: -; abundance: -; v_gene: TRBV4-1; CDR3nt: TGCGCCAGCAGCCAAGCCGGGGCTAGGGGAGGAGAGACCCAGTACTTC; CDR3aa: CASSQAGARGGETQYF
j_gene: TRBJ2-5; d_gene: TRBD2; abundance: -; v_gene: TRBV13; CDR3nt: TGTGCCAGCAGCTTAGGGGGGGGGACTAGGGGACTAGCGACCCAGTACTTC; CDR3aa: CASSLGGGTRGLATQYF
j_gene: TRBJ1-4; d_gene: -; abundance: few; v_gene: TRBV11-2; CDR3nt: TGTGCCAGCAGCTCCTGGGGAGCAACTAATGAAAAACTGTTTTTT; CDR3aa: CASSSWGATNEKLFF
j_gene: TRBJ2-7; d_gene: TRBD1; abundance: -; v_gene: TRBV29-1; CDR3nt: TGCAGCGTTAGGACAGGGGGCTCTTCCGAGCAGTACTTC; CDR3aa: CSVRTGGSSEQYF
j_gene: TRBJ2-2; d_gene: TRBD1; abundance: once; v_gene: TRBV27; CDR3nt: TGTGCCAGCAGAGCCGGGACAGGGCGAAACACCGGGGAGCTGTTTTTT; CDR3aa: CASRAGTGRNTGELFF
j_gene: TRBJ2-2; d_gene: -; abundance: -; v_gene: TRBV28; CDR3nt: TGTGCCAGCAGTTTAGCCACTACGAACACCGGGGAGCTGTTTTTT; CDR3aa: CASSLATTNTGELFF
j_gene: TRBJ2-7; d_gene: TRBD1; abundance: -; v_gene: TRBV6-1; CDR3nt: TGTGCCAGCAAGCCCGGGACAGGGATGTTCGAGCAGTACTTC; CDR3aa: CASKPGTGMFEQYF
j_gene: TRBJ2-7; d_gene: -; abundance: few; v_gene: TRBV4-3; CDR3nt: TGCGCCAGCAGCATCACGGTGGGGACTGAGTCCTACGAGCAGTACTTC; CDR3aa: CASSITVGTESYEQYF
j_gene: TRBJ2-7; d_gene: -; abundance: few; v_gene: TRBV6-1; CDR3nt: TGTGCCAGCAGTGTAGGGGAAACCTACGAGCAGTACTTC; CDR3aa: CASSVGETYEQYF
j_gene: TRBJ2-3; d_gene: TRBD2; abundance: many; v_gene: TRBV2; CDR3nt: TGTGCCAGCAGTGAGTCGCCTAGCGGGAGCACAGATACGCAGTATTTT; CDR3aa: CASSESPSGSTDTQYF
j_gene: TRBJ2-2; d_gene: -; abundance: -; v_gene: TRBV4-1; CDR3nt: TGCGCCAGCACCCTCGCGGGACAGATAAACACCGGGGAGCTGTTTTTT; CDR3aa: CASTLAGQINTGELFF
j_gene: TRBJ1-1; d_gene: -; abundance: -; v_gene: TRBV7-8; CDR3nt: TGTGCCAGCAGCTTCGGACAGATGAACACTGAAGCTTTCTTT; CDR3aa: CASSFGQMNTEAFF
j_gene: TRBJ2-7; d_gene: -; abundance: -; v_gene: TRBV25-1; CDR3nt: TGTGCCAGCAAAACAGGGTTCTACGAGCAGTACTTC; CDR3aa: CASKTGFYEQYF
j_gene: TRBJ2-1; d_gene: TRBD2; abundance: -; v_gene: TRBV7-3; CDR3nt: TGTGCCAGCAGCTTAAGCGGGGGTGGCTACAATGAGCAGTTCTTC; CDR3aa: CASSLSGGGYNEQFF
j_gene: TRBJ2-1; d_gene: TRBD1; abundance: -; v_gene: TRBV9; CDR3nt: TGTGCCAGCAGCGTAGGGGACAGGGGATACAATGAGCAGTTCTTC; CDR3aa: CASSVGDRGYNEQFF